These 25 T cell receptor beta chains originate from one sample sequenced in a study of shared clonotypes between healthy human individuals. Profiling relied on immunoSEQ multiplex PCR, and the TCRdb table lists in-frame clones only, not all of them. The sample consists of fewer than 550,000 clones, about three quarters of them appearing once. The source material was PBMCs. Every receptor here comes from a woman aged 40 to 50 in good health. Some clones in this sample may be carry-over from other donors' samples.

As for this clone: A read error is the likely source, as a far larger clone sits one nucleotide away. This rearrangement joins TRBV19 to TRBJ2-6; D perhaps matches TRBD1 (6 bases). The CDR3 contains 16 residues. Between the trimmed V and J ends, which lost 9 bases and 2 bases, there was a span of 17 bases. Germline values: CDR1 LNHDA, CDR2 SQIVND (reference sequence). CDR3 in amino acids: CARSREQGTGANVLTF. CDR3 in DNA: TGTGCCAGGAGTCGCGAACAGGGTACTGGGGCCAACGTCCTGACTTTC. Drawing the rest from reference TRBV19 and TRBJ2-6, the complete variable domain is DGGITQSPKYLFRKEGQNVTLSCEQNLNHDAMYWYRQDPGQGLRLIYYSQIVNDFQKGDIAEGYSVSREKKESFPLTVTSAQKNPTAFYLCARSREQGTGANVLTFGAGSRLTVL.

Only a few counts were recorded for this clone. This chain links TRBV2 with TRBJ1-5, with 7 bases lining up with TRBD1. The CDR3 has 13 amino acids. CDR1 and CDR2 (germline): SNHLY, FYNNEI. Trimming removed 7 bases from V and 7 bases from J; junction bases left unmatched: 7. The CDR3, as DNA: TGTGCCAGCACCAGAGACAGGGCCCAGCCCCAGCATTTT. Amino acids: CASTRDRAQPQHF.

The chain recombines TRBV30 with TRBJ2-7, with D perhaps TRBD2 (7 bases). The CDR3 spans 15 residues. Per germline, CDR1 GTSNPN and CDR2 SVGIG (reference sequence). V was trimmed by 5 bases and J by 3 bases, leaving 20 bases between them. The DNA for the CDR3 is TGTGCCTGGCAATACGCGGGGGCCGGGGGCTACGAGCAGTACTTC. Translated, it gives CAWQYAGAGGYEQYF.

The chain has TRBV4-1 and TRBJ2-5; D gene ambiguous. The J call may be in error: the DNA end matches TRBJ2-7 better. Germline CDR1 and CDR2: MGHRA and YSYEKL. This CDR3 is built from 16 residues. The CDR3 DNA sequence: TGCGCCAGCAGCCAAGATCTAAGCAGCCTTTCATACGAGCAGTACTTC. This sequence encodes CASSQDLSSLSYEQYF.

This chain links TRBV28 with TRBJ2-2, with 13 bases matching TRBD2. The germline V gene encodes CDR1 MDHEN and CDR2 SYDVKM. J lost 2 bases, V lost 4 bases, and 7 bases had no gene match. The CDR3 extends over 18 amino acids. CDR3 DNA: TGTGCCAGCAGTTCCCTAACTAGCGGGAGGGCCAACACCGGGGAGCTGTTTTTT. It encodes CASSSLTSGRANTGELFF.

J is TRBJ2-3 and V is TRBV27; D possibly matches TRBD1 or TRBD2 (6 bases each). V dropped 10 bases and J dropped 2 bases, with 10 bases sitting between them. Germline V CDR1 and CDR2: MNHEY, SMNVEV (reference sequence). The CDR3 has 12 amino acids. The CDR3 DNA reads TGTGCCACCTCGGGGGCCACAGATACGCAGTATTTT. Translation: CATSGATDTQYF.

J is TRBJ2-1 and V is TRBV7-8; 10 bases agree with TRBD2. Trimming took 1 base from V and 4 from J; bases not matched to a gene: 10. Looked up from germline, CDR1 is SGHVS and CDR2 is FQNEAQ. CDR3 length equals 18 residues. The DNA of the CDR3 is TGTGCCAGCAGCTTAGTGGTTCCTAGCGGGAGTTCGTACAATGAGCAGTTCTTC. The encoded protein is CASSLVVPSGSSYNEQFF.

J is TRBJ1-5 and V is TRBV29-1; TRBD1 is a possible D gene (6 bases). V was clipped by 4 bases and J by 2 bases, with 9 bases between them. The germline CDR1 and CDR2 sequences are SQVTM and ANQGSEA. The CDR3 totals 13 residues. The DNA for the CDR3 is TGCAGCGTTGCAGGGGCCGGCAATCAGCCCCAGCATTTT. Protein sequence: CSVAGAGNQPQHF.

J is TRBJ1-2 and V is TRBV2; 7 nucleotides agree with TRBD1. Germline-derived CDR1 and CDR2 are SNHLY and FYNNEI. V shed 5 bases and J 6 bases; nucleotides not matched to a gene: 6. The CDR3 loop spans 13 amino acids. For the CDR3, the DNA is TGTGCCAGCAGTCCAGACAGGGAACATGGCTACACCTTC. It encodes CASSPDREHGYTF. Using reference TRBV2 and TRBJ1-2 for the parts outside the CDR3, the full variable domain is EPEVTQTPSHQVTQMGQEVILRCVPISNHLYFYWYRQILGQKVEFLVSFYNNEISEKSEIFDDQFSVERPDGSNFTLKIRSTKLEDSAMYFCASSPDREHGYTFGSGTRLTVV.

The CDR3 DNA follows: TGCGCCAGCAGCTCCAACCGTTATGGGCGGTCAGATACGCAGTATTTT. As protein: CASSSNRYGRSDTQYF. The V and J genes are TRBV5-1 and TRBJ2-3, with no clear D. V lost 3 bases and J 4 bases, leaving 18 bases between the germline ends. The germline V gene encodes CDR1 SGHRS and CDR2 YFSETQ. The CDR3 runs 16 residues.

This rearrangement joins TRBV5-1 to TRBJ2-7, with a possible D match to TRBD2 (6 bases). The germline CDR1 and CDR2 sequences are SGHRS and YFSETQ. V was clipped by 0 bases and J by 5 bases, with 15 bases between them. There are 15 residues in the CDR3. This CDR3 reads CASSLAGRRENEQYF. CDR3 nucleotides: TGCGCCAGCAGCTTGGCTGGGAGGAGGGAGAACGAGCAGTACTTC.

V and J are TRBV5-1 and TRBJ2-3, with D tentatively TRBD2 (7 bases). The germline V gene has CDR1 SGHRS and CDR2 YFSETQ. The CDR3 spans 17 residues. V was cut by 0 bases and J by 1 base, with 15 bases left in between. CDR3 sequence (DNA): TGCGCCAGCAGCTTGGAGGGCGGGGGCGGAGGCACAGATACGCAGTATTTT. This translates into CASSLEGGGGGTDTQYF.

The chain uses TRBV18 and TRBJ2-3; TRBD2 matches at 13 bases. Looked up from germline, CDR1 is KGHSH and CDR2 is LQKENI. With 0 bases clipped from V and 4 bases from J, the junction kept 4 bases outside the gene matches. CDR3 length: 17 amino acids. The CDR3 nucleotides read TGTGCCAGCTCACCACCGGGACTAGCGGGAAGGGCAGATACGCAGTATTTT. The encoded protein is CASSPPGLAGRADTQYF.

The chain joins TRBV28 to TRBJ2-1; no firm D call. The CDR3 covers 12 residues. The germline V gene encodes CDR1 MDHEN and CDR2 SYDVKM. Trimming left V 5 bases short and J 4 bases short, with 6 bases between. CDR3 sequence reads: CASSRPYNEQFF. DNA of the CDR3: TGTGCCAGCAGTCGACCGTACAATGAGCAGTTCTTC.

This clone was found once. The rearrangement links TRBV6-1 to TRBJ2-7; D gene uncertain. Trimming stripped 0 bases from V and 6 bases from J, with 12 bases between. CDR3 length: 14 residues. Germline V gene lookup returns CDR1 MNHNS and CDR2 SASEGT. The CDR3 loop reads CASSEAVPLREQYF. The CDR3 coding sequence is TGTGCCAGCAGTGAAGCGGTCCCTCTTCGCGAGCAGTACTTC.

The chain has TRBV10-3 and TRBJ2-7; TRBD2 might be the D (6 bases). Germline V lookup: CDR1 ENHRY, CDR2 SYGVKD. The CDR3 sequence is 15 residues long. V lost 6 bases, J lost 3 bases, and 18 bases lay in between. The CDR3 DNA reads as TGTGCCATCAGCGACGCGGGGCAGGGTGACTACGAGCAGTACTTC. Amino acid sequence: CAISDAGQGDYEQYF.

This sequence joins TRBV4-3 and TRBJ1-2; D might be TRBD1 (6 bases). The CDR3 has 15 amino acids. CDR1 is LGHNA and CDR2 is YSLEER in the germline V gene. The V end lost 3 bases, the J end lost 4 bases, and 15 bases lay between the germline ends. As DNA, the CDR3 is TGCGCCAGCAGCCAGGCCCCCACAGGGAGCTATGGCTACACCTTC. Translation gives CASSQAPTGSYGYTF.

Comment on this clone: The junction departs from the called germline gene at one end, perhaps through a read error. At the DNA level, this CDR3 is encoded by other sequences in the same sample as well. This chain connects TRBV19 to TRBJ2-7; 11 nucleotides agree with TRBD2. The CDR3 totals 14 residues. CDR1 LNHDA and CDR2 SQIVND come from the germline V gene (reference sequence). CDR3 coding DNA: TGTGCCAGTAGTGTCGGGACTAGCGGCTACGAGCAATACTTC. Amino acid sequence: CASSVGTSGYEQYF.

The V and J genes are TRBV5-7 and TRBJ1-5; 8 nucleotides agree with TRBD1. TRBV5-7 carries the ORF label, with uncertain function. V lost 2 bases, J lost 2 bases, and 6 bases stayed unmatched. This CDR3 has 16 amino acids. The chain's CDR3 is CASSFRRGLGNQPQHF. CDR3 in DNA: TGTGCCAGCAGCTTCCGCAGGGGGCTCGGCAATCAGCCCCAGCATTTT.

The chain uses TRBV30 and TRBJ2-4, with 8 bases aligning to TRBD1. The CDR3 loop spans 13 amino acids. Germline V gene lookup returns CDR1 GTSNPN and CDR2 SVGIG (reference sequence). V shed 2 bases, J shed 8 bases, and the junction held 5 bases outside the gene matches. This CDR3 is CAWSRQGLDIQYF. The CDR3 nucleotides read TGTGCCTGGAGTCGACAGGGGTTGGACATTCAGTACTTC. Using reference TRBV30 and TRBJ2-4 for the parts outside the CDR3, the full variable domain is SQTIHQWPATLVQPVGSPLSLECTVEGTSNPNLYWYRQAAGRGLQLLFYSVGIGQISSEVPQNLSASRPQDRQFILSSKKLLLSDSGFYLCAWSRQGLDIQYFGAGTRLSVL.

The J gene is TRBJ2-6, the V gene TRBV6-4; tentative D call: TRBD1 (5 bases). The CDR3 totals 16 residues. The germline gives CDR1 MRHNA, CDR2 SNTAGT. V gave up 0 bases and J gave up 4 bases, with 10 bases separating them. CDR3 protein: CASSDSTAQGANVLTF. CDR3 sequence (DNA): TGTGCCAGCAGTGACTCGACAGCCCAGGGGGCCAACGTCCTGACTTTC.

The rearrangement joins TRBV4-1 to TRBJ2-1; TRBD2 matches at 7 bases. Germline CDR1 reads MGHRA; CDR2 reads YSYEKL. J lost 3 bases, V lost 3 bases, and 5 bases had no gene match. There are 15 residues in the CDR3. The CDR3 sequence: CASSHGGRFYNEQFF. For the CDR3, the DNA is TGCGCCAGCAGCCACGGCGGGAGATTCTACAATGAGCAGTTCTTC.

This clone has only a few counts. This specimen includes other DNA sequences encoding the same CDR3. The rearrangement uses TRBV18 and TRBJ2-1, with TRBD1 identical over 9 bases. The CDR3 loop spans 14 amino acids. Unmatched junction bases numbered 3, after V lost 3 bases and J lost 6 bases. Germline V gene lookup returns CDR1 KGHSH and CDR2 LQKENI. CDR3 loop: CASSPGQGGNEQFF. CDR3 bases: TGTGCCAGCTCACCGGGACAGGGTGGCAATGAGCAGTTCTTC. Using reference TRBV18 and TRBJ2-1 for the parts outside the CDR3, the full variable domain is NAGVMQNPRHLVRRRGQEARLRCSPMKGHSHVYWYRQLPEEGLKFMVYLQKENIIDESGMPKERFSAEFPKEGPSILRIQQVVRGDSAAYFCASSPGQGGNEQFFGPGTRLTVL.

The rearrangement uses TRBV2 and TRBJ2-7; D remains unclear. V gave up 7 bases and J gave up 5 bases, with 15 bases separating them. Per germline, CDR1 SNHLY and CDR2 FYNNEI. The CDR3 spans 13 residues. This CDR3 reads CASKRSAANEQYF. The DNA of the CDR3 is TGTGCCAGCAAACGTTCAGCCGCTAACGAGCAGTACTTC.

Turning to this clone: The same CDR3 also results from other DNA sequences found in this sample. The chain uses TRBV6-1 and TRBJ2-4; TRBD2 agrees at 10 bases. This CDR3 is 16 amino acids long. V dropped 2 bases and J dropped 5; count of bases not matched to a gene: 6. CDR1 and CDR2 from the germline V gene are MNHNS and SASEGT. Written as DNA, the CDR3 is TGTGCCAGCAGTGAACTAGCGGGGGACGGGCAAAACATTCAGTACTTC. It yields the protein CASSELAGDGQNIQYF.